This T cell receptor (beta chain) was retrieved from a study of T cell repertoires in cytomegalovirus infection. Overall study context: Public TCR beta signature analysis indicated the presence of both CMV infection and matching HLA type. Regarding the study as a whole: Identification of carriers of CMV plus the relevant HLA was achieved through cumulative public TCR beta family frequency.

Comments on this clonotype: Its target is not known.

The CDR3 has 15 residues. Germline V CDR1 and CDR2: SGHTA, FQGTGA. V lost 4 bases and J lost 0, with 11 bases in between. Via MiXCR, TCRdb re-called the reads, giving one row per CDR3 protein. The data hold roughly 500,000 distinct CDR3 sequences, with 42% observed a single time. Sequences were derived from cultured PBMCs, sampled from culture after CMV antigen stimulation. The sequence was obtained from a human donor in good health (CMV status not recorded). Some clones in this sample may be carry-over from other donors' samples. The V call is TRBV7-3, the J call TRBJ2-3; no definite D call. The CDR3 bases are TGTGCCAGCAGCTCGTACAAGACTAGCACAGATACGCAGTATTTT. It yields the protein CASSSYKTSTDTQYF. The complete variable domain, with remaining parts taken from reference TRBV7-3 and TRBJ2-3, reads GAGVSQTPSNKVTEKGKYVELRCDPISGHTALYWYRQSLGQGPEFLIYFQGTGAADDSGLPNDRFFAVRPEGSVSTLKIQRTERGDSAVYLCASSSYKTSTDTQYFGPGTRLTVL.